The 10 T cell receptor beta chains given below trace back to one sample, sequenced in a study of shared clonotypes between healthy human individuals (dated by TCRdb to 2020 to 2022). CD8 naive samples were CD45RO-negative cells positively selected for CCR7, giving a CD45RA+CCR7+ population that excluded TemRA cells. Libraries were prepared through the immunoSEQ multiplex PCR assay. TCRdb's version of the immuneACCESS table is confined to in-frame rearrangements and falls short of the full clone set. An unresolved V gene accounts for under half of the shortfall where checked; the remainder is of unknown origin. The table for this sample lists around 1.9 million clones; roughly 91% of them were counted only once. Roughly 1.7% of the sample is taken by the ten largest. Sequenced input: naive CD8+ T cells from PBMCs. The sample's cell subset or site label, in plain terms: CD45RA+CCR7+. These receptors originate from a man in his late teens or twenties in good health. Some clones in this sample may be carry-over from other donors' samples.

This chain joins TRBV27 and TRBJ2-7; D is perhaps TRBD2 (6 bases). Germline lookup yields CDR1 MNHEY and CDR2 SMNVEV (reference sequence). The CDR3 length is 15 residues. The ends were cut back, 5 bases at V and 1 base at J, with 15 bases in the middle. The DNA of the CDR3 is TGTGCCAGCAGTCTCGCCGCGGGGTATTCCTACGAGCAGTACTTC. Its translation is CASSLAAGYSYEQYF.

This sequence joins TRBV7-9 and TRBJ2-2; 7 bases map to TRBD1. V trimming: 0 bases; J trimming: 5 bases; junction bases outside the gene matches: 6. This CDR3 is built from 16 residues. Germline loops: CDR1 SEHNR, CDR2 FQNEAQ (reference sequence). The CDR3 bases are TGTGCCAGCAGCTTAGCGGTTAGGGGGCTAACCGGGGAGCTGTTTTTT. Protein: CASSLAVRGLTGELFF.

The CDR3 DNA follows: TGTGCCAGCAGGATAACAGTAGACCAAGAGACCCAGTACTTC. Amino acids: CASRITVDQETQYF. The gene calls are TRBV27 and TRBJ2-5, with D unclear. Germline V gene sequence: CDR1 MNHEY, CDR2 SMNVEV (reference sequence). This CDR3 is 14 amino acids long. V dropped 6 bases and J dropped 0 bases, with 11 bases sitting between them.

This clone appeared once. V is TRBV6-5 and J is TRBJ2-2; D uncertain. Germline V gene sequence: CDR1 MNHEY, CDR2 SVGAGI. This CDR3 is 14 amino acids long. V lost 6 bases and J 7 bases, leaving 15 bases between the germline ends. The DNA for the CDR3 is TGTGCCAGCAGCCTCGACCAGGAAGGCGGGGAGCTGTTTTTT. It encodes CASSLDQEGGELFF.

V is TRBV5-1 and J is TRBJ1-1, with 7 positions matching TRBD1. The CDR3 runs 16 residues. Trimming cost V 0 bases and J 3 bases; bases outside gene matches: 8. Looked up from germline, CDR1 is SGHRS and CDR2 is YFSETQ. The CDR3 DNA follows: TGCGCCAGCAGCTTGGGGCAGGGGGAAGTCTACACTGAAGCTTTCTTT. The encoded protein is CASSLGQGEVYTEAFF.

V gene TRBV6-6 combines with J gene TRBJ2-4, with 10 bases that match TRBD1. The CDR3 sequence is 15 residues long. The V gene's germline CDR1 is MNHNY and CDR2 SVGAGI (reference sequence). V lost 2 bases and J lost 8; bases outside the gene matches: 6. The CDR3 DNA follows: TGTGCCAGCAGTTACGAGACAGGGGGCTTGGACATTCAGTACTTC. Its translation is CASSYETGGLDIQYF.

In its sample, this clone was seen a few times. In DNA form, the CDR3 reads TGTGCCAGTAGTATCGGGCTCCGCAATCAGCCCCAGCATTTT. Translated: CASSIGLRNQPQHF. The V call is TRBV19, the J call TRBJ1-5; D is uncertain. CDR1 is LNHDA and CDR2 is SQIVND in the germline V gene (reference sequence). V lost 3 bases and J lost 2, with 8 bases in between. This CDR3 is built from 14 residues.

As concerns this clone: This CDR3 is also generated by other DNA sequences in the sample. The chain links TRBV7-9 to TRBJ2-7, with 9 bases fitting TRBD1. V gave up 5 bases and J gave up 3 bases; unmatched junction bases: 5. The CDR3 length is 14 residues. CDR1 SEHNR and CDR2 FQNEAQ come from the germline V gene (reference sequence). The CDR3 nucleotides are TGTGCCAGCAGCCCACCGGGACAGGGCTACGAGCAGTACTTC. It codes for CASSPPGQGYEQYF.

This chain joins TRBV30 and TRBJ2-3; 9 positions agree with TRBD2. With V trimmed by 3 bases and J by 2 bases, 3 bases remained unmatched. Germline V gives CDR1 GTSNPN, CDR2 SVGIG (reference sequence). The CDR3 extends over 14 amino acids. In DNA, the CDR3 is TGTGCCTGGAGGCTAGCGGGAAACACAGATACGCAGTATTTT. It specifies CAWRLAGNTDTQYF.

The rearrangement joins TRBV5-4 to TRBJ1-2; 12 positions match TRBD1. With 5 bases clipped from V and 7 bases from J, the junction kept 6 bases outside the gene matches. From germline, CDR1 is SGHNT and CDR2 YYREEE (reference sequence). There are 14 residues in the CDR3. The CDR3, as DNA: TGTGCCAGCAGTCCCGGGACAGGGGGCAGTGGCTACACCTTC. Translated: CASSPGTGGSGYTF.